These T cell receptor beta chains were read from a single sample in a study of CD8+CD57+ T cells in acquired aplastic anemia. TCRdb used MiXCR to reprocess the reads, holding one entry per CDR3 protein. The sample includes approximately 200,000 distinct CDR3 sequences, 64% of them seen just once. The sample was sorted CD4+, CD8+, or CD8+CD57+ T cells (not recorded which) from PBMCs. All receptors derive from a human donor with severe aplastic anemia or a healthy control (not recorded which). Each CDR3 is given with its conserved first and last residue. D genes are given only for firm matches. Some rows mark clone size as missing; the rest say once, few, many or name a class of expanded clone.

d_call	v_call	j_call	clone_size	cdr3_aa	cdr3_nt
.	TRBV7-9	TRBJ2-7	once	CASNTGQGVSYEQYF	TGTGCCAGCAACACGGGCCAAGGGGTCTCCTACGAGCAGTACTTC
TRBD1	TRBV24-1	TRBJ2-7	.	CATSEARQGTYEQYF	TGTGCCACCAGTGAAGCAAGACAGGGGACCTACGAGCAGTACTTC
TRBD2	TRBV24-1	TRBJ2-1	.	CATSDSSGTHNEQFF	TGTGCCACCAGTGATTCTAGCGGGACCCACAATGAGCAGTTCTTC
TRBD2	TRBV10-1	TRBJ2-1	.	CATAGTAGGEQFF	TGCGCCACCGCGGGAACGGCGGGAGGCGAGCAGTTCTTC
TRBD2	TRBV4-3	TRBJ2-1	few	CASSQDMGLAGGIHEQFF	TGCGCCAGCAGCCAAGATATGGGACTAGCGGGGGGTATCCATGAGCAGTTCTTC
.	TRBV19	TRBJ2-5	.	CASSIKRGGQETQYF	TGTGCCAGTAGTATAAAACGAGGCGGCCAAGAGACCCAGTACTTC
.	TRBV9	TRBJ1-6	.	CASSHVGARTGNSPLHF	TGTGCCAGCAGCCATGTCGGGGCCCGAACCGGTAATTCACCCCTCCACTTT
.	TRBV7-2	TRBJ2-3	many	CASSPLRGADTQYF	TGTGCCAGCAGCCCCCTCCGGGGGGCGGATACGCAGTATTTT
.	TRBV2	TRBJ1-6	.	CASSPERDHSPLHF	TGTGCCAGCAGTCCGGAGAGGGATCATTCACCCCTCCACTTT
.	TRBV20-1	TRBJ2-7	once	CSASRIGGRYEQYF	TGCAGTGCTAGCCGGATTGGGGGGAGATACGAGCAGTACTTC
TRBD2	TRBV7-9	TRBJ2-3	.	CASSPSGGFTDTQYF	TGTGCCAGCAGCCCTAGCGGGGGTTTCACAGATACGCAGTATTTT
TRBD1	TRBV12-3/TRBV12-4	TRBJ2-1	.	CASRGQTGNDEQFF	TGTGCCAGCAGGGGCCAGACAGGGAACGATGAGCAGTTCTTC
TRBD1	TRBV20-1	TRBJ2-5	.	CSAGIYRQGITQYF	TGCAGTGCCGGGATATATCGACAGGGTATAACCCAGTACTTC
TRBD1	TRBV20-1	TRBJ2-1	.	CSAPQGAEGYNEQFF	TGCAGTGCGCCACAGGGGGCAGAGGGTTACAATGAGCAGTTCTTC
.	TRBV20-1	TRBJ2-7	few	CSAREQGRGYEQYF	TGCAGTGCTAGAGAACAAGGACGGGGCTACGAGCAGTACTTC
.	TRBV29-1	TRBJ2-7	.	CSVAQGLINRYEQYF	TGCAGCGTTGCGCAGGGACTCATAAACCGATACGAGCAGTACTTC
TRBD2	TRBV20-1	TRBJ2-5	.	CSATPAGGRGETQYF	TGCAGTGCTACCCCCGCGGGGGGGAGAGGAGAGACCCAGTACTTC
.	TRBV10-1	TRBJ2-3	.	CASSESVTGDTQYF	TGCGCCAGCAGTGAGTCGGTGACCGGAGATACGCAGTATTTT
.	TRBV9	TRBJ1-1	once	CASSVGDWGYTEAFF	TGTGCCAGCAGCGTAGGGGACTGGGGATATACTGAAGCTTTCTTT
.	TRBV7-2	TRBJ1-2	many	CASSDRSANYGYTF	TGTGCCAGCAGCGACAGGTCCGCTAACTATGGCTACACCTTC
TRBD2	TRBV7-9	TRBJ2-3	once	CASSFGVAGGQADTQYF	TGTGCCAGCAGCTTTGGGGTAGCGGGGGGGCAGGCAGATACGCAGTATTTT
.	TRBV20-1	TRBJ2-2	.	CSARNRVIANTGELFF	TGCAGTGCCAGAAACCGGGTCATAGCGAACACCGGGGAGCTGTTTTTT
TRBD2	TRBV20-1	TRBJ2-3	once	CSATSGVSTDTQYF	TGCAGTGCCACTAGCGGGGTGAGCACAGATACGCAGTATTTT
.	TRBV29-1	TRBJ1-1	.	CSVPSGGGPMNTEAFF	TGCAGCGTTCCCTCCGGGGGGGGGCCGATGAACACTGAAGCTTTCTTT
.	TRBV10-1	TRBJ2-1	.	CASSEYVSLPRNEQFF	TGCGCCAGCAGTGAGTACGTCTCCCTCCCTCGCAATGAGCAGTTCTTC
.	TRBV10-3	TRBJ1-1	.	CAISPSPLNTEAFF	TGTGCCATCAGTCCCTCGCCTTTGAACACTGAAGCTTTCTTT
TRBD2	TRBV15	TRBJ2-1	.	CATSRGGSSYNEQFF	TGTGCCACCAGCAGAGGCGGGAGCTCCTACAATGAGCAGTTCTTC
.	TRBV24-1	TRBJ2-7	.	CATSDFVHGDEQYF	TGTGCCACCAGTGATTTCGTCCACGGGGACGAGCAGTACTTC
.	TRBV7-6	TRBJ2-7	.	CASSLVGEKQYF	TGTGCCAGCAGCTTAGTGGGAGAAAAGCAGTACTTC
.	TRBV10-1	TRBJ1-1	few	CASRLDVGLNTEAFF	TGCGCCAGCAGATTGGATGTTGGTCTGAACACTGAAGCTTTCTTT
.	TRBV6-1	TRBJ1-2	few	CASSPSSGELIVGYTF	TGTGCCAGCAGCCCTTCTTCTGGGGAATTAATAGTTGGCTACACCTTC
.	TRBV5-1	TRBJ1-1	.	CASSFDRLNTEAFF	TGCGCCAGCAGCTTTGACAGGTTGAACACTGAAGCTTTCTTT
.	TRBV7-9	TRBJ1-6	.	CASSLGGLENSPLHF	TGTGCCAGCAGCTTAGGAGGGTTAGAGAATTCACCCCTCCACTTT
TRBD1	TRBV6-5	TRBJ2-7	once	CASSRQGGTYEQYF	TGTGCCAGCAGTCGACAGGGGGGCACCTACGAGCAGTACTTC
.	TRBV12-3/TRBV12-4	TRBJ2-1	.	CASSLLTSSYNEQFF	TGTGCCAGCAGTTTACTGACTAGCTCCTACAATGAGCAGTTCTTC
.	TRBV6-5	TRBJ1-2	.	CASSPSGNTF	TGTGCCAGCAGCCCCTCCGGAAACACCTTC
.	TRBV2	TRBJ1-6	.	CASSNSGDYNSPLHF	TGTGCCAGCAGTAACAGTGGAGATTATAATTCACCCCTCCACTTT
.	TRBV2	TRBJ1-5	.	CASRRSNQPQHF	TGTGCCAGCAGGCGGAGCAATCAGCCCCAGCATTTT
.	TRBV9	TRBJ1-5	.	CASSQDLSQPQHF	TGTGCCAGCAGCCAAGATCTATCCCAGCCCCAGCATTTT
.	TRBV20-1	TRBJ1-2	.	CSASRGRDGYTF	TGCAGTGCTAGTCGGGGGCGGGATGGCTACACCTTC
TRBD2	TRBV20-1	TRBJ2-1	.	CSASSDGGANEQFF	TGCAGTGCCAGCAGTGACGGGGGGGCCAATGAGCAGTTCTTC
TRBD1	TRBV12-3/TRBV12-4	TRBJ1-2	.	CASSPRDRVSYGYTF	TGTGCCAGCAGTCCCCGGGACAGGGTCTCCTATGGCTACACCTTC
TRBD1	TRBV20-1	TRBJ2-7	many	CSATMTGGYEQYF	TGCAGTGCTACTATGACAGGGGGCTACGAGCAGTACTTC
.	TRBV7-8	TRBJ1-5	.	CASSLDGLYQPQHF	TGTGCCAGCAGCTTAGATGGTCTGTACCAGCCCCAGCATTTT
.	TRBV19	TRBJ2-7	.	CASSISALYEQYF	TGTGCCAGTAGTATTAGCGCACTCTACGAGCAGTACTTC
TRBD2	TRBV15	TRBJ2-3	.	CATSREAGGSDTQYF	TGTGCCACCAGCAGAGAAGCGGGAGGCTCAGATACGCAGTATTTT
.	TRBV7-2	TRBJ1-6	once	CASSPGAMDNSPLHF	TGTGCCAGCAGCCCCGGGGCGATGGATAATTCACCCCTCCACTTT
TRBD1	TRBV19	TRBJ1-1	.	CASSIAPGTGNTEAFF	TGTGCCAGTAGTATAGCCCCCGGGACAGGGAACACTGAAGCTTTCTTT
.	TRBV5-1	TRBJ2-7	.	CASSLAGAGEEEQYF	TGCGCCAGCAGCTTGGCCGGGGCAGGGGAAGAGGAGCAGTACTTC
TRBD2	TRBV10-2	TRBJ2-7	.	CASGGAGGAYEQYF	TGCGCCAGCGGAGGAGCGGGGGGGGCCTACGAGCAGTACTTC
.	TRBV19	TRBJ2-6	.	CASSAGLSGANVLTF	TGTGCCAGTAGTGCAGGACTCTCTGGGGCCAACGTCCTGACTTTC
.	TRBV7-2	TRBJ2-7	.	CASSFTQAKQYF	TGTGCCAGCAGCTTTACCCAGGCCAAGCAGTACTTC
.	TRBV29-1	TRBJ2-7	.	CSVSWTAYEQYF	TGCAGCGTTTCCTGGACAGCCTACGAGCAGTACTTC
TRBD2	TRBV25-1	TRBJ2-7	few	CASNPAGVSEQYF	TGTGCCAGTAATCCAGCGGGAGTTTCCGAGCAGTACTTC
TRBD2	TRBV20-1	TRBJ2-5	.	CSASGSGGGAETQYF	TGCAGTGCTAGTGGGAGCGGGGGGGGGGCGGAGACCCAGTACTTC
TRBD1	TRBV7-9	TRBJ1-1	.	CASSSSGTGRTDAFF	TGTGCCAGCAGCTCCTCCGGGACAGGGAGAACTGATGCTTTCTTT
.	TRBV19	TRBJ1-6	.	CASRGGGEGKGSPLHF	TGTGCCAGCCGTGGGGGGGGCGAGGGCAAAGGTTCACCCCTCCACTTT
TRBD1	TRBV5-1	TRBJ2-7	.	CASSPGQAIREQYF	TGCGCCAGCAGCCCGGGACAGGCAATCCGCGAGCAGTACTTC
.	TRBV14	TRBJ1-2	.	CASSQGSGYGYTF	TGTGCCAGCAGCCAAGGAAGCGGCTATGGCTACACCTTC